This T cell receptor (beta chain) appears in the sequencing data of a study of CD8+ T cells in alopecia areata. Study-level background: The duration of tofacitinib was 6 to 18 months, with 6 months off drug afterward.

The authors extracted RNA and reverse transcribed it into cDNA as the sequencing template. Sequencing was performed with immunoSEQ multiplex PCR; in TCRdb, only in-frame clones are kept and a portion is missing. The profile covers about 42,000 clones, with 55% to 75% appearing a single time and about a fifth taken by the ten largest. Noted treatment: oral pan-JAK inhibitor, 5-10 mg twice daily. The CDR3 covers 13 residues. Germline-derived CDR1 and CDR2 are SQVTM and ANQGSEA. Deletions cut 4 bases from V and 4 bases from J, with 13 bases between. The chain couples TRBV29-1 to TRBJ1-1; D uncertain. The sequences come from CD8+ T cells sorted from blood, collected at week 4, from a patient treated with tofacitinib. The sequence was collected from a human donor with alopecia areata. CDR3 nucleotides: TGCAGCGTTGTCAGCCCGGGTAGCACTGAAGCTTTCTTT. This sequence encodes CSVVSPGSTEAFF.